These T cell receptor beta chains were read from a single sample in a study of T cells in Graves' hyperthyroidism and ophthalmopathy. TCRdb re-called the multiplex PCR reads with MiXCR, one entry per CDR3 protein. The repertoire includes 300,000 to 400,000 distinct CDR3 sequences, roughly 18% of them detected once, and about 49% sits in the top ten. Material for sequencing was blood. The source is a woman aged 45 to 65 with Graves' hyperthyroidism. Both conserved end residues are part of each CDR3. D genes are given only for firm matches. Clone size appears in some rows only: once, few, many, or a class for an expanded clone.

clone size,V gene,D gene,J gene,CDR3 length,CDR3 protein,CDR3 DNA
many,TRBV11-2,.,TRBJ1-2,19,CASSLGTGTGRTINYGYTF,TGTGCCAGCAGCTTAGGAACCGGGACGGGCAGGACCATCAACTATGGCTACACCTTC
few,TRBV4-2,TRBD2,TRBJ2-1,17,CASSQASLAGGPYEQFF,TGTGCCAGCAGCCAAGCCTCGCTAGCGGGGGGGCCGTATGAGCAGTTCTTC
.,TRBV5-1,.,TRBJ2-1,13,CASSKGPEGEQFF,TGCGCCAGCAGCAAAGGTCCGGAAGGGGAGCAGTTCTTC
.,TRBV7-9,TRBD1,TRBJ2-2,14,CASSSDRGSGELFF,TGTGCCAGCAGCTCGGACAGGGGGTCCGGGGAGCTGTTTTTT
many,TRBV6-1,TRBD2,TRBJ2-1,15,CASSESGSSYNEQFF,TGTGCCAGCAGCGAAAGCGGGAGTTCGTACAATGAGCAGTTCTTC
many,TRBV12-3/TRBV12-4,TRBD2,TRBJ2-1,14,CASSSGTSGNEQFF,TGTGCCAGCAGCTCCGGGACTAGCGGCAATGAGCAGTTCTTC
few,TRBV6-6,.,TRBJ2-5,15,CASSYVLPHQETQYF,TGTGCCAGCAGTTACGTTCTACCCCACCAAGAGACCCAGTACTTC
.,TRBV2,.,TRBJ2-1,12,CASKGLNNEQFF,TGTGCCAGCAAAGGACTCAACAATGAGCAGTTCTTC
.,TRBV5-6,.,TRBJ1-1,11,CASSFYAEAFF,TGTGCCAGCAGCTTTTACGCTGAAGCTTTCTTT
medium-sized,TRBV12-3/TRBV12-4,.,TRBJ2-5,21,CASSLEWTSRAGFRSQETQYF,TGTGCCAGCAGTTTAGAATGGACGAGTAGGGCAGGGTTTCGGTCGCAAGAGACCCAGTACTTC
.,TRBV10-3,.,TRBJ1-1,14,CATNGGQGNTEAFF,TGTGCCACCAACGGTGGGCAGGGGAATACTGAAGCTTTCTTT
.,TRBV6-1,TRBD2,TRBJ2-2,17,CASSEGIRLAGNGELFF,TGTGCCAGCAGTGAAGGGATCCGACTAGCGGGGAACGGGGAGCTGTTTTTT
few,TRBV19,.,TRBJ2-1,13,CASSVQPSDEQFF,TGTGCCAGTAGTGTCCAACCTTCCGATGAGCAGTTCTTC
.,TRBV7-6,.,TRBJ2-1,16,CASSSPRFGSYNEQFF,TGTGCCAGCAGCTCCCCAAGATTCGGCTCCTACAATGAGCAGTTCTTC
many,TRBV5-6,TRBD2,TRBJ2-3,15,CASSLLAGATDTQYF,TGTGCCAGCAGCTTGCTAGCGGGGGCGACAGATACGCAGTATTTT
many,TRBV12-3/TRBV12-4,TRBD2,TRBJ2-7,15,CASSLMSSGTYEQYF,TGTGCCAGCAGTTTGATGTCTAGCGGGACCTACGAGCAGTACTTC
many,TRBV12-3/TRBV12-4,.,TRBJ2-1,15,CASSLFVSSYNEQFF,TGTGCCAGCAGCTTGTTTGTGAGCTCCTACAATGAGCAGTTCTTC
.,TRBV27,.,TRBJ2-5,18,CASRISSLGSLGQETQYF,TGTGCCAGCAGAATCTCCTCACTAGGCTCCCTTGGACAAGAGACCCAGTACTTC
.,TRBV12-3/TRBV12-4,TRBD2,TRBJ2-7,14,CASSFAGGPDEQYF,TGTGCCAGCAGTTTTGCGGGAGGGCCTGACGAGCAGTACTTC
many,TRBV4-1,TRBD1,TRBJ1-2,15,CASSPGTGTNYGYTF,TGCGCCAGCAGCCCAGGGACAGGGACAAACTATGGCTACACCTTC
many,TRBV7-3,.,TRBJ2-3,16,CASSLNPGTSTDTQYF,TGTGCCAGCAGCTTAAACCCAGGGACTAGCACAGATACGCAGTATTTT
few,TRBV10-3,.,TRBJ2-1,15,CAISQPSSSYNEQFF,TGTGCCATCAGTCAACCGTCGAGCTCCTACAATGAGCAGTTCTTC
.,TRBV5-5,.,TRBJ1-6,17,CASSRGGGWAANSPLHF,TGTGCCAGCAGCCGGGGGGGGGGCTGGGCAGCAAATTCACCCCTCCACTTT
many,TRBV2,.,TRBJ1-2,15,CASINLRGGNYGYTF,TGTGCCAGCATCAATCTTCGGGGCGGAAACTATGGCTACACCTTC
many,TRBV5-1,.,TRBJ2-1,15,CASSTDGPRYNEQFF,TGCGCCAGCAGCACCGACGGTCCTCGCTACAATGAGCAGTTCTTC
many,TRBV7-9,.,TRBJ2-1,14,CASSLAGPANEQFF,TGTGCCAGCAGCTTAGCAGGTCCCGCCAATGAGCAGTTCTTC
few,TRBV29-1,.,TRBJ2-7,14,CSVEDRNNSYEQYF,TGCAGCGTTGAAGATCGGAACAACTCCTACGAGCAGTACTTC
few,TRBV6-1,.,TRBJ2-3,15,CASSFEGDHTDTQYF,TGTGCCAGCAGTTTCGAGGGGGATCACACAGATACGCAGTATTTT
few,TRBV20-1,TRBD1,TRBJ2-5,17,CSATDGTGDYGLETQYF,TGCAGTGCTACCGACGGGACAGGGGACTATGGGTTGGAGACCCAGTACTTC
.,TRBV5-4,TRBD2,TRBJ2-1,16,CASSADLAGGYNEQFF,TGTGCCAGCAGCGCGGATTTAGCGGGGGGCTACAATGAGCAGTTCTTC
.,TRBV7-9,.,TRBJ2-3,15,CASRSPTEERDTQYF,TGTGCCAGCAGATCCCCGACAGAAGAGAGGGATACGCAGTATTTT
.,TRBV12-3/TRBV12-4,.,TRBJ2-1,12,CASSLNSFLQFF,TGTGCCAGCAGTTTGAACAGTTTCCTGCAGTTCTTC
.,TRBV19,TRBD1,TRBJ2-3,13,CASSEQGADTQYF,TGTGCCAGTAGCGAACAGGGGGCAGATACGCAGTATTTT
.,TRBV18,.,TRBJ1-4,16,CASSLQGYSANEKLFF,TGTGCCAGCTCACTTCAGGGGTATTCAGCTAATGAAAAACTGTTTTTT
few,TRBV19,TRBD1,TRBJ1-1,14,CASRTGVGDTEAFF,TGTGCCAGTAGGACAGGGGTAGGGGACACTGAAGCTTTCTTT
many,TRBV28,.,TRBJ2-3,12,CASNQNTDTQYF,TGTGCCAGCAACCAAAACACAGATACGCAGTATTTT
few,TRBV4-1,.,TRBJ1-1,13,CASSQGVDTEAFF,TGCGCCAGCAGCCAAGGGGTTGACACTGAAGCTTTCTTT
.,TRBV14,TRBD2,TRBJ2-2,17,CASSQVYGTAGSGELFF,TGTGCCAGCAGCCAAGTATATGGAACAGCGGGGTCCGGGGAGCTGTTTTTT
few,TRBV7-6,.,TRBJ2-7,13,CASSKEPSYEQYF,TGTGCCAGCAGCAAAGAGCCGAGCTACGAGCAGTACTTC
many,TRBV11-2,TRBD1,TRBJ2-5,14,CASSHHRGQETQYF,TGTGCCAGCAGCCACCACAGGGGTCAAGAGACCCAGTACTTC
many,TRBV5-1,TRBD1,TRBJ1-1,14,CASSFGTENTEAFF,TGCGCCAGCAGCTTCGGGACAGAGAACACTGAAGCTTTCTTT
few,TRBV29-1,TRBD2,TRBJ2-1,15,CSVPVGTSAYNEQFF,TGCAGCGTTCCAGTCGGGACTAGCGCCTACAATGAGCAGTTCTTC
.,TRBV4-1,TRBD1,TRBJ2-6,18,CASSPRQGAGSAANVLTF,TGCGCCAGCAGCCCTCGACAGGGAGCAGGCTCTGCGGCCAACGTCCTGACTTTC
.,TRBV28,.,TRBJ2-3,14,CASSLGRRTDTQYF,TGTGCCAGCAGTTTGGGTAGACGCACAGATACGCAGTATTTT
few,TRBV13,TRBD2,TRBJ2-3,17,CASSTRTSGGGTDTQYF,TGTGCCAGCAGCACCCGGACTAGCGGGGGGGGTACAGATACGCAGTATTTT
few,TRBV5-6,.,TRBJ2-2,17,CASSLRLVGGVTGELFF,TGTGCCAGCAGCCTGAGACTGGTAGGGGGGGTCACCGGGGAGCTGTTTTTT
many,TRBV18,TRBD1,TRBJ1-1,14,CASSTDRVGAEAFF,TGTGCCAGCTCAACCGACAGGGTAGGCGCTGAAGCTTTCTTT
.,TRBV19,TRBD1,TRBJ2-6,16,CASSLGQGEGANVLTF,TGTGCCAGTAGCCTAGGACAGGGGGAAGGGGCCAACGTCCTGACTTTC
.,TRBV5-6,.,TRBJ2-6,15,CASSWGLWGANVLTF,TGTGCCAGCAGCTGGGGTTTATGGGGGGCCAACGTCCTGACTTTC
many,TRBV6-5,TRBD1,TRBJ2-1,13,CASSSPGGNEQFF,TGTGCCAGCAGTTCCCCAGGGGGCAATGAGCAGTTCTTC
many,TRBV3-1,.,TRBJ2-2,16,CASSLGAGFRTGELFF,TGTGCCAGCAGCCTGGGGGCAGGGTTTCGCACCGGGGAGCTGTTTTTT
once,TRBV5-6,.,TRBJ2-2,17,CASSLRLWPSNTGELFF,TGTGCCAGCAGCTTGCGACTGTGGCCCTCGAACACCGGGGAGCTGTTTTTT
once,TRBV25-1,.,TRBJ2-5,13,CASSSSTGGTQYF,TGTGCCAGCAGTTCCTCAACCGGCGGGACCCAGTACTTC
.,TRBV24-1,TRBD2,TRBJ2-2,17,CATATGLAGEDTGELFF,TGTGCCACGGCCACGGGACTAGCGGGAGAGGACACCGGGGAGCTGTTTTTT
.,TRBV29-1,TRBD2,TRBJ2-1,14,CSVGGGGRPDEQFF,TGCAGCGTTGGTGGAGGCGGGAGGCCGGATGAGCAGTTCTTC
many,TRBV28,TRBD1,TRBJ1-5,15,CASRFSGGSNQPQHF,TGTGCCAGCAGATTCTCAGGGGGTAGCAATCAGCCCCAGCATTTT
.,TRBV6-2/TRBV6-3,.,TRBJ2-7,11,CASSYRGEQYF,TGTGCCAGCAGTTACCGGGGGGAGCAGTACTTC
few,TRBV27,TRBD2,TRBJ2-2,17,CASSLTWLAENTGELFF,TGTGCCAGCAGTTTAACTTGGCTAGCGGAGAACACCGGGGAGCTGTTTTTT